Below, 11 T cell receptor beta chains from the same sample are listed, as sequenced in a study of read filtering for tumor transcriptome and immune sequencing. From around 440 ng of RNA, a library with molecular barcoded alpha/delta and beta/gamma adaptors was made. TCRdb reanalysed the reads using MiXCR and keeps one entry per CDR3 protein. The sample consists of over 55,000 distinct CDR3 sequences, approximately 15% of them appearing once. Sequences were obtained from a population of CD138-negative cells sorted from bone marrow. The receptors were sampled from a donor aged 40 or over with multiple myeloma.

This clonotype appeared many times. The V and J genes are TRBV20-1 and TRBJ2-3; D possibly corresponds to TRBD1 (5 bases). V shed 2 bases and J shed 0 bases, with 12 bases lying between them. The CDR3 totals 15 residues. Germline V CDR1 and CDR2: DFQATT, SNEGSKA (reference sequence). This chain's CDR3 is CSARKGAVSTDTQYF. CDR3 nucleotides: TGCAGTGCTAGAAAAGGGGCAGTCAGCACAGATACGCAGTATTTT.

Many counts were recorded for this clonotype. CDR3 DNA sequence: TGTGCCAGCTCACCACCGGGACAGGGCACCACCGGGGAGCTGTTTTTT. Translating gives CASSPPGQGTTGELFF. The J gene is TRBJ2-2, the V gene TRBV18; TRBD1 matches at 9 bases. Looked up from germline, CDR1 is KGHSH and CDR2 is LQKENI. V gave up 0 bases and J gave up 4 bases; unmatched junction bases: 3. The CDR3 consists of 16 residues.

This clonotype was recorded many times. The V gene is TRBV29-1, the J gene TRBJ1-1, with 7 bases matching TRBD1. V was clipped by 7 bases and J by 11 bases; unmatched bases: 16. The CDR3 has 13 amino acids. Germline V gives CDR1 SQVTM, CDR2 ANQGSEA. CDR3 sequence: CSALGGIQGMAFF. The CDR3 DNA reads TGCAGCGCCTTGGGGGGGATACAGGGGATGGCTTTCTTT. The full variable domain, its missing parts supplied by reference TRBV29-1 and TRBJ1-1, is SAVISQKPSRDICQRGTSLTIQCQVDSQVTMMFWYRQQPGQSLTLIATANQGSEATYESGFVIDKFPISRPNLTFSTLTVSNMSPEDSSIYLCSALGGIQGMAFFGQGTRLTVV.

Details on this clonotype: Possible read error: a much larger clone is one base away. The chain recombines TRBV11-2 with TRBJ1-1, with no clear D. This CDR3 spans 13 amino acids. CDR1 SGHAT and CDR2 FQNNGV come from the germline V gene. The CDR3 bases are TGTGCCAGCAGCTTGATCGTTGACACTGAAGATTTCTTT. Translation: CASSLIVDTEDFF.

As to this clonotype: The junction and the germline gene differ at one end; a read error may be behind it. The chain uses TRBV5-1 and TRBJ2-7; either TRBD1 or TRBD2 may supply D (5 bases each). The CDR3 is 13 amino acids. Germline-derived CDR1 and CDR2 are SGHRS and YFSETQ. CDR3 nucleotides: TGCGCCAGCAGCGGGGGACCTTCCCAGGAGCAGTACTTT. Encoded protein: CASSGGPSQEQYF. Full variable domain (rest looked up from reference TRBV5-1 and TRBJ2-7): KAGVTQTPRYLIKTRGQQVTLSCSPISGHRSVSWYQQTPGQGLQFLFEYFSETQRNKGNFPGRFSGRQFSNSRSEMNVSTLELGDSALYLCASSGGPSQEQYFGPGTRLTVT.

The chain uses TRBV20-1 and TRBJ2-1, with 15 bases lining up with TRBD2. V lost 4 bases to trimming and J lost 10 bases; unmatched junction nucleotides: 8. Per germline, CDR1 DFQATT and CDR2 SNEGSKA (reference sequence). This CDR3 comprises 15 residues. CDR3 sequence reads: CSATGTSGRITEQFF. The CDR3 DNA reads TGCAGTGCTACAGGGACTAGCGGGAGGATTACGGAGCAGTTCTTC.

The genes are TRBV19 and TRBJ2-1, with D maybe TRBD2 (6 bases). The CDR3 has 14 residues. Trimming left V 9 bases short and J 9 bases short, with 21 bases between. CDR1 is LNHDA and CDR2 is SQIVND in the germline V gene (reference sequence). CDR3 in amino acids: CASGSQAAYCEQFF. CDR3 DNA: TGTGCCAGCGGGAGTCAAGCTGCCTACTGTGAGCAGTTCTTC.

At least ten counts were recorded for this clonotype. The chain combines TRBV19 with TRBJ2-6; TRBD1 or TRBD2 may be the D gene (5 bases each). The CDR3 extends over 15 amino acids. Trimming left V 7 bases short and J 0 bases short, with 10 bases between. Per germline, CDR1 LNHDA and CDR2 SQIVND (reference sequence). This CDR3 is CASNSGASGANVLTF. The DNA for the CDR3 is TGTGCCAGTAATTCCGGGGCCTCTGGGGCCAACGTCCTGACTTTC.

Many counts were recorded for this clonotype. The chain is built from TRBV28 and TRBJ2-3; D may be TRBD1 or TRBD2 (6 bases each). This CDR3 contains 15 residues. The V and J ends lost 1 base and 1 base respectively, with 9 bases between them. CDR1 and CDR2 from the germline V gene are MDHEN and SYDVKM. The CDR3 loop reads CASSLSGGGTDTQYF. CDR3 sequence (DNA): TGTGCCAGCAGTTTATCCGGGGGCGGCACAGATACGCAGTATTTT.

This clonotype showed up many times. The chain combines TRBV12-3 or TRBV12-4 with TRBJ1-2; 9 nucleotides align to TRBD1. This CDR3 has 13 amino acids. Unmatched junction bases numbered 6, after V lost 6 bases and J lost 7 bases. The CDR3 region is CASSRQGDFGYTF. CDR3 coding DNA: TGTGCCAGCAGCCGACAGGGGGACTTTGGCTACACCTTC.

This clonotype appeared many times. With a much larger clone just one base away, this may be a read error. The V and J genes are TRBV7-8 and TRBJ2-1, with D perhaps matching TRBD2 (6 bases). Germline V gene lookup returns CDR1 SGHVS and CDR2 FQNEAQ. CDR3 length equals 16 residues. The CDR3 bases are TGTGCCAGCAGCTTAGAGGTAGCGGCAAACTACAATGGGCAGTTCTTC. Translated: CASSLEVAANYNGQFF.